The present entry profiles one T cell receptor (beta chain) with its context. The data originate from a study of cytomegalovirus exposure and HLA in healthy donors. Study-level background: The study placed about 86% of its approximately 430 genotyped donors in the Caucasian-associated ancestry cluster.

This CDR3 has 14 residues. Trimming stripped 4 bases from V and 6 bases from J, with 15 bases between. Germline V gene data show CDR1 as SEHNR and CDR2 as FQNEAQ (reference sequence). PCR primers comprised 60 Vbeta and 13 Jbeta primers. Data came from immunoSEQ multiplex PCR; TCRdb stores just in-frame clones and leaves some out. In the table there are 100,000 or so clones, roughly 82% of which are singletons. V and J are TRBV7-9 and TRBJ1-2, with no clear D. This clonotype was obtained from a man younger than 40 in good health and CMV-seropositive. Sequences were obtained from PBMCs. The CDR3, as DNA: TGTGCCAGCAGCTCTTATCCAGCGGTGGATGGCTACACCTTC. Translating it yields CASSSYPAVDGYTF.